Listed below are T cell receptor beta chains from one sample, sequenced in a study of blood T cell repertoires in COVID-19. The table came from immunoSEQ multiplex PCR; TCRdb's copy has only in-frame clones and leaves some out. The table includes 70,000 to 80,000 clones, roughly 82% detected once. Sequencing input: peripheral blood. These TCRs come from an elderly woman with acute or convalescent COVID-19. Each CDR3 is given with its conserved first and last residue. D genes are given only for firm matches. Only some rows state a clone size, as once, few, many or a class for expanded clones.

d_gene: -
abundance: once
j_gene: TRBJ2-5
v_gene: TRBV2
CDR3aa: CASSPPPGQKETQYF
CDR3nt: TGTGCCAGCAGCCCCCCCCCGGGACAAAAAGAGACCCAGTACTTC

d_gene: TRBD2
abundance: -
j_gene: TRBJ2-7
v_gene: TRBV5-4
CDR3aa: CASSFELAGVREQYF
CDR3nt: TGTGCCAGCAGCTTCGAGCTAGCGGGAGTCAGGGAGCAGTACTTC

d_gene: TRBD2
abundance: few
j_gene: TRBJ2-3
v_gene: TRBV19
CDR3aa: CASSIRGVAGAIDTQYF
CDR3nt: TGTGCCAGTAGTATTCGGGGAGTAGCGGGAGCGATAGATACGCAGTATTTT

d_gene: TRBD1
abundance: -
j_gene: TRBJ1-2
v_gene: TRBV2
CDR3aa: CASSDRQGVYGYTF
CDR3nt: TGTGCCAGCAGTGATCGGCAGGGGGTCTATGGCTACACCTTC

d_gene: -
abundance: -
j_gene: TRBJ2-6
v_gene: TRBV20-1
CDR3aa: CSASRRGANVLTF
CDR3nt: TGCAGTGCTAGTCGGAGGGGGGCCAACGTCCTGACTTTC

d_gene: -
abundance: once
j_gene: TRBJ1-1
v_gene: TRBV5-1
CDR3aa: CASTWGGNTEAFF
CDR3nt: TGCGCCAGCACCTGGGGGGGGAACACTGAAGCTTTCTTT

d_gene: -
abundance: -
j_gene: TRBJ2-7
v_gene: TRBV7-9
CDR3aa: CASNRRGLGEQYF
CDR3nt: TGTGCCAGTAACCGCCGGGGTTTAGGGGAGCAGTACTTC

d_gene: -
abundance: few
j_gene: TRBJ2-7
v_gene: TRBV29-1
CDR3aa: CSVGPGAYEQYF
CDR3nt: TGCAGCGTTGGGCCGGGGGCCTACGAGCAGTACTTC

d_gene: -
abundance: -
j_gene: TRBJ1-2
v_gene: TRBV5-1
CDR3aa: CASSLWGSASGSLANYGYTF
CDR3nt: TGCGCCAGCAGCTTGTGGGGCTCGGCCTCAGGGTCCTTAGCTAACTATGGCTACACCTTC

d_gene: TRBD2
abundance: -
j_gene: TRBJ2-2
v_gene: TRBV6-2/TRBV6-3
CDR3aa: CASSHVRHGAGGPSTGELFF
CDR3nt: TGTGCCAGCAGTCACGTTCGACACGGGGCGGGAGGGCCGAGCACCGGGGAGCTGTTTTTT

d_gene: TRBD1
abundance: -
j_gene: TRBJ1-3
v_gene: TRBV27
CDR3aa: CASSTRDRGPGNTIYF
CDR3nt: TGTGCCAGCAGTACCCGGGACAGGGGGCCTGGAAACACCATATATTTT

d_gene: TRBD2
abundance: -
j_gene: TRBJ2-3
v_gene: TRBV5-4
CDR3aa: CASSGQTSGRADTQYF
CDR3nt: TGTGCCAGCAGCGGGCAGACTAGCGGGAGGGCAGATACGCAGTATTTT

d_gene: -
abundance: -
j_gene: TRBJ2-7
v_gene: TRBV18
CDR3aa: CASSPRGGQSYEQYF
CDR3nt: TGTGCCAGCTCACCAAGGGGGGGTCAGTCCTACGAGCAGTACTTC

d_gene: -
abundance: -
j_gene: TRBJ1-3
v_gene: TRBV5-4
CDR3aa: CASSLPGNTIYF
CDR3nt: TGTGCCAGCAGTCTCCCTGGAAACACCATATATTTT

d_gene: TRBD1
abundance: -
j_gene: TRBJ1-6
v_gene: TRBV10-2
CDR3aa: CASSDRAGGNSPLHF
CDR3nt: TGCGCCAGCAGTGATAGGGCAGGGGGCAATTCACCCCTCCACTTT

d_gene: -
abundance: -
j_gene: TRBJ1-1
v_gene: TRBV11-2
CDR3aa: CASTPSLPEAFF
CDR3nt: TGTGCCAGCACCCCCTCCCTCCCTGAAGCTTTCTTT

d_gene: TRBD1
abundance: -
j_gene: TRBJ2-3
v_gene: TRBV28
CDR3aa: CASSFGQGTDTQYF
CDR3nt: TGTGCCAGCAGTTTTGGACAGGGCACAGATACGCAGTATTTT

d_gene: -
abundance: -
j_gene: TRBJ2-1
v_gene: TRBV7-2
CDR3aa: CASSLGADISYNEQFF
CDR3nt: TGTGCCAGCAGCTTAGGAGCGGATATATCCTACAATGAGCAGTTCTTC

d_gene: -
abundance: -
j_gene: TRBJ2-7
v_gene: TRBV19
CDR3aa: CASSRLSGDGRDEQYF
CDR3nt: TGTGCCAGTAGTCGCCTCTCAGGGGACGGACGGGACGAGCAGTACTTC

d_gene: -
abundance: -
j_gene: TRBJ2-1
v_gene: TRBV6-5
CDR3aa: CASSYSTGYSYNEQFF
CDR3nt: TGTGCCAGCAGTTACTCGACGGGATACTCCTACAATGAGCAGTTCTTC

d_gene: TRBD1
abundance: -
j_gene: TRBJ1-3
v_gene: TRBV30
CDR3aa: CAWSRDSGSGNTIYF
CDR3nt: TGTGCCTGGAGTCGGGACAGCGGCTCTGGAAACACCATATATTTT

d_gene: TRBD2
abundance: -
j_gene: TRBJ2-3
v_gene: TRBV27
CDR3aa: CASSPRLAGGYTDTQYF
CDR3nt: TGTGCCAGCAGTCCCAGACTAGCGGGAGGGTACACAGATACGCAGTATTTT

d_gene: TRBD1
abundance: -
j_gene: TRBJ2-7
v_gene: TRBV27
CDR3aa: CASSFVTGGWDEQYF
CDR3nt: TGTGCCAGCAGTTTTGTGACAGGGGGATGGGACGAGCAGTACTTC